This T cell receptor beta chain was observed in a study of T cell repertoires in cytomegalovirus infection. Across the whole study: From public TCR beta signatures came an indication of both CMV infection and matching HLA type.

As for this clonotype: No antigen is known for it.

The germline V gene has CDR1 SGHVS and CDR2 FQNEAQ. The CDR3 sequence is 14 residues long. J lost 3 bases, V lost 5 bases, and 7 bases had no gene match. TCRdb fed the reads into MiXCR, producing one record per CDR3 protein. The table lists approximately 730,000 distinct CDR3 sequences, approximately 32% of them singletons, with around 14% in the top ten. This sequence joins TRBV7-8 and TRBJ2-7, with 7 bases aligning to TRBD1. The source of this sequence is a human donor in good health (CMV status not recorded). Some clones in this sample may be carry-over from other donors' samples. Sequencing used cultured CD8+ T cells from PBMCs, obtained from culture after CMV antigen stimulation. As DNA, the CDR3 is TGTGCCAGCAGCCACGAGACAGGGAGCTACGAGCAGTACTTC. It codes for CASSHETGSYEQYF.